By share, the clone carrying this TCR beta chain ranks as large. As yet, its antigen is unknown. These data are taken from a study of vaccination and CD4 T cells after COVID-19. Overall study context: Post-vaccine sampling followed dose two by a median about 69 days (range 14 to 241).

CD4+ T cells that had been cultured provided DNA sequenced with the Oncomine TCR Beta short-read assay. It was from cultured CD4+ T cells that genomic DNA was extracted. TCRdb reprocessed the PCR reads with MiXCR, giving one entry per CDR3 protein. The sample shows roughly 14,000 distinct CDR3 sequences, approximately 53% of them seen only once. V was pared by 8 bases and J by 4 bases, with 17 bases between. This CDR3 is 14 amino acids long. Noted treatment: approximately 11-day PBMC culture with coronavirus spike peptide pools or control peptides (ViraFEST assay). This TCR came from a human donor who had recovered from COVID-19. This chain links TRBV12-3 or TRBV12-4 with TRBJ1-2; D is possibly TRBD1 (6 bases). Here the sequenced sample was CD4+ T cells from blood, cultured in vitro, taken before SARS-CoV-2 vaccination. Here the CDR3 DNA reads TGTGCCAGCCACCCGGGGGGAGGGGGCTATGGCTACACCTTC. This encodes CASHPGGGGYGYTF.